This section outlines one TCR beta chain sequence together with its context. What it binds is not known. The CDR3 extends over 16 amino acids. V lost 2 bases, J lost 3 bases, and 17 bases lay in between. CDR1 is SGDLS, CDR2 YYNGEE, per germline. The data stem from a study of long-term antiretroviral therapy in people with HIV. Study information: First collections came about a decade before the 2015 immediate-ART recommendation. Findings of the study overall: Repertoires from HIV showed CDR3 length ranges narrower than those of controls. Post-treatment diversity went higher with ART but stayed below transplant donor controls.

Samples were assayed with immunoSEQ v3.0 at survey level. Profiled with immunoSEQ multiplex PCR; TCRdb holds only in-frame clones, not every one. Of 20,000 to 25,000 clones listed, over 70% are singletons. Per donor, a minimum of one pre-ART and a minimum of two post-ART PBMC samples were available. The source is a young man with HIV. The rearrangement uses TRBV9 and TRBJ1-2, with D maybe TRBD1 (6 bases). The starting material was unsorted PBMCs, obtained approximately 4.1 years after starting antiretroviral therapy. CDR3 DNA sequence: TGTGCCAGCAGCGTTCCCGCCGCGGGGGCGGACTATGGCTACACCTTC. Protein product: CASSVPAAGADYGYTF.